This paragraph covers one TCR beta chain sequence. Its target is unknown. There are 14 residues in the CDR3. Per germline, CDR1 SGHDN and CDR2 FVKESK. V trimming: 0 bases; J trimming: 15 bases; junction bases outside the gene matches: 3. Primers: 60 Vbeta forward and 13 Jbeta reverse. Here immunoSEQ multiplex PCR was the method, and the copy in TCRdb shows in-frame clones only, minus some. The listing contains over 100,000 clones. This specimen comes from a study of cytomegalovirus exposure and HLA in healthy donors. Study results and caveats: As was reported, the HLA-A and HLA-B alleles of most subjects were accurately predicted from TCR beta sequences.

The chain carries TRBV14 and TRBJ2-1, with TRBD2 matching over 15 bases. Sequenced: PBMCs. The sequence derives from a man aged 30 to 39 in good health and CMV-seronegative. CDR3 DNA: TGTGCCAGCAGCCAAGAACGGACTAGCGGGGGGGGGTTCTTC. Protein sequence: CASSQERTSGGGFF.